The clone carrying this TCR beta chain was recorded once. This specimen comes from a study of T cell changes during pregnancy in multiple sclerosis. In germline, CDR1 is SGHRS, CDR2 YFSETQ. This CDR3 is built from 14 residues. V gave up 2 bases and J gave up 5 bases; unmatched junction bases: 3. Generated by immunoSEQ multiplex PCR, the TCRdb table keeps only in-frame clones and is missing some. The sample has about 48,000 clones; approximately 92% are singletons. The input for sequencing was CD4+ T cells from peripheral blood mononuclear cells, taken in the second trimester of pregnancy. The V call is TRBV5-1, the J call TRBJ2-1, with 8 bases matching TRBD2. This clonotype was sampled from a female donor in good health, enrolled as a control in a pregnancy study. The CDR3 DNA follows: TGCGCCAGCAGCTTACCGGGGGGGCACAATGAGCAGTTCTTC. Translating it yields CASSLPGGHNEQFF.